The sequence of this T cell receptor (beta chain) was determined in a study of identical twins. General observations from the study: Compared with unrelated sharing, twin-shared out-of-frame alpha sequences had more low-probability sequences. High-abundance cord blood beta clonotypes had fewer insertions; memory repertoires showed none.

The sample holds many counts of this clonotype. The target antigen is unknown. Template switching created a universal primer site, and the cDNA included unique molecular identifiers. TCRdb re-derived calls from the 5' RACE reads in MiXCR, one entry per CDR3 protein. The sample records some 97,000 distinct CDR3 sequences, 5.9% being singletons. The sample consisted of memory T cells sorted from blood. This TCR was sampled from a woman aged 45-60 years in good health.

The CDR3 reads CASSPGSMSGGNQPQHF. The CDR3, as DNA: TGCGCCAGCAGCCCCGGATCCATGTCCGGTGGCAATCAGCCCCAGCATTTT. The chain employs TRBV4-1 and TRBJ1-5; D is unresolved. V lost 4 bases, J lost 2 bases, and 18 bases lay in between. The CDR3 spans 17 residues. CDR1 MGHRA and CDR2 YSYEKL come from the germline V gene.